The entry below gives a single T cell receptor beta chain sequence along with its context. The data originate from a study of CD8+ T cells in alopecia areata. Specified treatment: oral pan-JAK inhibitor, 5-10 mg twice daily. The V end lost 3 bases, the J end lost 4 bases, and 4 bases lay between the germline ends. CDR3 length equals 12 residues. Looked up from germline, CDR1 is PRHDT and CDR2 is FYEKMQ (reference sequence). Extracted RNA was reverse transcribed into cDNA, the sequencing template. The table came from immunoSEQ multiplex PCR; TCRdb's copy has only in-frame clones and leaves some out. Of 130,000 to 150,000 clones listed, 80% to 90% are singletons.

This TCR was sampled from a human donor with alopecia areata. The chain has TRBV13 and TRBJ2-4; unclear D gene. The specimen was CD8+ T cells sorted from blood, collected at week 4, from a patient treated with tofacitinib. Written as DNA, the CDR3 is TGTGCCAGCAGCTTGGGAAAAAACATTCAGTACTTC. It encodes CASSLGKNIQYF.